The 15 T cell receptor beta chains below were found in one sample sequenced in a study of shared T cell receptors in the human thymus. Using immunoSEQ multiplex PCR, the repertoire was profiled, and TCRdb retains in-frame clones only, with some absent. Found here are some 700,000 clones, roughly 90% of them singletons; the top ten hold 0.01%. These same records also appear under a second study, on human thymus T cells.

The sample comprised thymocytes. The source is a boy less than two years old with a congenital heart defect.

The chain recombines TRBV6-4 with TRBJ1-5, with 7 bases lining up with TRBD1. The V and J ends lost 0 bases and 0 bases, in that order; junction bases with no gene match: 8. Germline CDR1 reads MRHNA; CDR2 reads SNTAGT. CDR3 length equals 18 residues. The CDR3 loop reads CASSDSTGDDNSNQPQHF. CDR3 nucleotides: TGTGCCAGCAGTGACTCAACAGGGGACGACAATAGCAATCAGCCCCAGCATTTT.

V usage is TRBV5-6 and J usage is TRBJ1-6; 7 nucleotides align to TRBD1. From germline, CDR1 is SGHDT and CDR2 YYEEEE. With 1 base clipped from V and 2 bases from J, the junction kept 3 bases outside the gene matches. The CDR3 has 16 amino acids. The CDR3 coding sequence is TGTGCCAGCAGCTTGACAGGGGCCCCCTATAATTCACCCCTCCACTTT. This translates into CASSLTGAPYNSPLHF.

With regard to this clone: The junction and the germline gene differ at one end; a read error may be behind it. The same CDR3 can be traced to other DNA sequences in this sample. CDR3 sequence (DNA): TGTGCTAGCAGCCGGCGGGGGACGATCCGAACCTACGAGCAGTACTTC. Translation: CASSRRGTIRTYEQYF. The chain employs TRBV5-4 and TRBJ2-7, with 7 bases fitting TRBD2. There are 16 residues in the CDR3. Germline V CDR1 and CDR2: SGHNT, YYREEE (reference sequence).

The CDR3 coding sequence is TGTGCCAGCAGCAAAGAGATGTATAGATCGGCGGGGTGCTATGGCTACACCTTC. It yields the protein CASSKEMYRSAGCYGYTF. This chain connects TRBV21-1 to TRBJ1-2. TRBV21-1 is a listed pseudogene. The CDR3 sequence is 18 residues long.

J is TRBJ1-5 and V is TRBV21-1; the table's D call, TRBD1, has no DNA check behind it. TRBV21-1 is an annotated pseudogene. CDR3 size: 18 residues. The CDR3 DNA reads as TGTGCCAGCCCAAACCGTAATACAGGGGGCAGGAGCAATCAGCCCCAGCATTTT. Protein product: CASPNRNTGGRSNQPQHF.

The chain recombines TRBV29-1 with TRBJ2-1, with a possible D match to TRBD2 (6 bases). With 5 bases removed from V and 8 bases from J, the gap between germline ends came to 16 bases. The CDR3 runs 13 residues. Germline CDR1 and CDR2: SQVTM and ANQGSEA. The CDR3 protein is CSVSGRGVYEQFF. The CDR3 nucleotides are TGCAGCGTTTCAGGGCGGGGCGTCTATGAGCAGTTCTTC.

The chain recombines TRBV21-1 with TRBJ1-5. TRBV21-1 is a recognized pseudogene. The CDR3 length is 15 residues. The CDR3 nucleotides are TGTGCCAGCAGCAAAGACGAGGATCCTAATCAGCCCCAGCATTTT. Translated: CASSKDEDPNQPQHF.

In DNA form, the CDR3 reads TGCAGCGTCCTCGGGACAGGACTTAACAAGCAGTACTTC. It yields the protein CSVLGTGLNKQYF. The chain combines TRBV29-1 with TRBJ2-7; 8 bases line up with TRBD1. The CDR3 consists of 13 residues. The V gene's germline CDR1 is SQVTM and CDR2 ANQGSEA. V dropped 6 bases and J dropped 8; count of bases not matched to a gene: 12.

The J gene is TRBJ1-5, the V gene TRBV27, with TRBD1 matching 7 bases. This CDR3 comprises 19 residues. Germline V gene data show CDR1 as MNHEY and CDR2 as SMNVEV (reference sequence). V gave up 2 bases and J gave up 2 bases; unmatched junction bases: 15. CDR3 DNA: TGTGCCAGCAGTTTAGGCGGCAGGGGGAGCCTTAGCGGCAATCAGCCCCAGCATTTT. It translates to CASSLGGRGSLSGNQPQHF.

The genes are TRBV5-4 and TRBJ2-5, with TRBD2 matching 9 bases. Germline V gives CDR1 SGHNT, CDR2 YYREEE (reference sequence). The CDR3 sequence is 17 residues long. J was trimmed by 0 bases and V by 4 bases; bases with no gene match: 10. The CDR3: CASSPHGQREDQETQYF. The CDR3 DNA is TGTGCCAGCAGCCCCCACGGCCAGCGGGAGGACCAAGAGACCCAGTACTTC.

The V gene is TRBV9, the J gene TRBJ2-2, with 11 bases identical to TRBD2. From germline, CDR1 is SGDLS and CDR2 YYNGEE. V gave up 3 bases and J gave up 2 bases; unmatched junction bases: 6. The CDR3 runs to 17 residues. The DNA for the CDR3 is TGTGCCAGCAGCGGACTTCTAGCGGGGGGAAACACCGGGGAGCTGTTTTTT. It codes for CASSGLLAGGNTGELFF.

The chain is built from TRBV14 and TRBJ1-2; possibly TRBD1 for D (5 bases). Trimming stripped 1 base from V and 8 bases from J, with 14 bases between. The germline V gene encodes CDR1 SGHDN and CDR2 FVKESK. The length of the CDR3 is 14 residues. Here the CDR3 reads CASSQGQGIRGYTF. CDR3 in DNA: TGTGCCAGCAGCCAAGGGCAGGGAATCCGGGGCTACACCTTC. Supplemented by reference TRBV14 and TRBJ1-2, the full variable domain reads EAGVTQFPSHSVIEKGQTVTLRCDPISGHDNLYWYRRVMGKEIKFLLHFVKESKQDESGMPNNRFLAERTGGTYSTLKVQPAELEDSGVYFCASSQGQGIRGYTFGSGTRLTVV.

The chain carries TRBV5-6 and TRBJ1-1, with 9 bases identical to TRBD1. V trimming: 3 bases; J trimming: 3 bases; junction bases outside the gene matches: 15. The germline V gene has CDR1 SGHDT and CDR2 YYEEEE. The CDR3 covers 18 residues. The CDR3 region has the DNA TGTGCCAGCAGCTCAAAACAGGGGGCAGAAAAGATTCACACTGAAGCTTTCTTT. It specifies CASSSKQGAEKIHTEAFF. Supplemented by reference TRBV5-6 and TRBJ1-1, the full variable domain reads DAGVTQSPTHLIKTRGQQVTLRCSPKSGHDTVSWYQQALGQGPQFIFQYYEEEERQRGNFPDRFSGHQFPNYSSELNVNALLLGDSALYLCASSSKQGAEKIHTEAFFGQGTRLTVV.

This sequence joins TRBV4-3 and TRBJ2-3, with 7 nucleotides matching TRBD1. This CDR3 contains 18 residues. J gave up 0 bases and V 4 bases, and 13 bases lay outside the gene matches. Per germline, CDR1 LGHNA and CDR2 YSLEER. The CDR3 loop is CASSLRKGALSSTDTQYF. In DNA, the CDR3 is TGCGCCAGCAGCCTGAGAAAGGGGGCCCTTTCTAGCACAGATACGCAGTATTTT.

The chain uses TRBV4-1 and TRBJ2-5, with D possibly matching TRBD2 (6 bases). This CDR3 region has 15 residues. The germline V gene has CDR1 MGHRA and CDR2 YSYEKL. The V and J ends lost 2 bases and 2 bases respectively, with 12 bases between them. As DNA, the CDR3 is TGCGCCAGCAGCCAACCGGGACTTTCGCAAGAGACCCAGTACTTC. Translation gives CASSQPGLSQETQYF.